The entry below gives a single TCR beta chain sequence along with its context. Germline is not matched at one junction end, which may reflect a read error. The germline CDR1 and CDR2 sequences are MDHEN and SYDVKM. The CDR3 length is 16 residues. Sample-barcoded 5' priming and a J-beta primer mix drove a second PCR of about 6 to 12 cycles. TCRdb fed the 5' RACE reads into MiXCR, producing one record per CDR3 protein. The sample contains hundreds of thousands of distinct CDR3 sequences, 45% to 50% of which appear only once. This sample was taken from a study of blood T cells in healthy people across ages. The wider study: Researchers report that template switching captured about one barcoded beta molecule per two T cells.

Collection of 9 to 10 milliliters of peripheral blood was performed for each donor. Sequences were obtained from blood. The V and J genes are TRBV28 and TRBJ2-4, with D perhaps matching TRBD1 or TRBD2 (5 bases each). The clonotype originates from a woman between 55 and 75 years old in good health. CDR3 nucleotides: TGTGCCAGCAGTTTAGGGGCGGCTCTAGCCAAAAACATTCAGCACTTC. It codes for CASSLGAALAKNIQHF.